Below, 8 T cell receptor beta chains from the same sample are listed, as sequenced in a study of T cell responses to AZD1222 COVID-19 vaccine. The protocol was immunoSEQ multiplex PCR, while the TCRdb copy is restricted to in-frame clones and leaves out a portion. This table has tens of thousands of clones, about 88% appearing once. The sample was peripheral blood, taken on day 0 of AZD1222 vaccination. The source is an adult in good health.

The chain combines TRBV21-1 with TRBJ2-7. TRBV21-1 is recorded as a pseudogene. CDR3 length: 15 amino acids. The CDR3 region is CASSLRLGGSYEQYF. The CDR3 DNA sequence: TGTGCCAGCAGCTTGCGACTAGGGGGCTCCTACGAGCAGTACTTC.

The CDR3 sequence: CASSQDGTGYRDGYTF. The CDR3 coding sequence is TGTGCCAGCAGCCAGGATGGGACAGGGTACCGCGATGGCTACACCTTC. The chain has TRBV14 and TRBJ1-2, with 9 positions matching TRBD1. The V gene end was trimmed by 3 bases and the J gene end by 6 bases; junction bases not matched to a gene: 11. The CDR3 is 16 amino acids. Germline V CDR1 and CDR2: SGHDN, FVKESK.

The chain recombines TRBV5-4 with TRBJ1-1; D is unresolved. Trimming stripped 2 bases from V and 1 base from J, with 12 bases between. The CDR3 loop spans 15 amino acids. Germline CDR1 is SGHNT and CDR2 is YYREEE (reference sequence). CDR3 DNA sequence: TGTGCCAGCAGCTTTGGCGGGCGGGCGAACACTGAAGCTTTCTTT. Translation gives CASSFGGRANTEAFF. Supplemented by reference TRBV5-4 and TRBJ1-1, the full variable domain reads ETGVTQSPTHLIKTRGQQVTLRCSSQSGHNTVSWYQQALGQGPQFIFQYYREEENGRGNFPPRFSGLQFPNYSSELNVNALELDDSALYLCASSFGGRANTEAFFGQGTRLTVV.

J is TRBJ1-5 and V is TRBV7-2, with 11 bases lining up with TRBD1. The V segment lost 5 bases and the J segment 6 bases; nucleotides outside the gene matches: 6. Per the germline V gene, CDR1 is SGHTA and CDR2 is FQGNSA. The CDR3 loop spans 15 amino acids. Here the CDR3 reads CASSPGTGGGQPQHF. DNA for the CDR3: TGTGCCAGCAGCCCGGGGACAGGGGGTGGTCAGCCCCAGCATTTT.

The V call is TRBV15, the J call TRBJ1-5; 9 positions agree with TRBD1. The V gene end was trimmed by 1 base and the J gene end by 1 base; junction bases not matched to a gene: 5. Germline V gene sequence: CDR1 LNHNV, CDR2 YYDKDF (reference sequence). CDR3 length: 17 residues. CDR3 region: CATSRGTGDRSNQPQHF. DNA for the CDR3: TGTGCCACCAGCAGAGGGACAGGGGACCGGAGCAATCAGCCCCAGCATTTT.

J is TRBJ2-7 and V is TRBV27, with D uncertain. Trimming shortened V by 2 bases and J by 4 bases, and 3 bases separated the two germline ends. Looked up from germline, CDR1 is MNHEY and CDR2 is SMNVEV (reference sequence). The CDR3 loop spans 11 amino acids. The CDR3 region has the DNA TGTGCCAGCAGTTTAAGGTACGAGCAGTACTTC. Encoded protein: CASSLRYEQYF.

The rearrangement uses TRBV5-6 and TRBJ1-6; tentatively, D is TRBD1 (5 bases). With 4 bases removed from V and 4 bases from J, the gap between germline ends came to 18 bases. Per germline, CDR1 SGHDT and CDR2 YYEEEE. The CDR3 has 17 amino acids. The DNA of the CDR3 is TGTGCCAGCAGCCGGGAGCTAGGGGCAGGTTATAATTCACCCCTCCACTTT. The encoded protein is CASSRELGAGYNSPLHF.

CDR3 in DNA: TGTGCCAGCCGTAGACAGGGCGAAGCTTTCTTT. It translates to CASRRQGEAFF. The chain couples TRBV6-5 to TRBJ1-1; 7 nucleotides align to TRBD1. Unmatched junction bases numbered 5, after V lost 8 bases and J lost 8 bases. From germline, CDR1 is MNHEY and CDR2 SVGAGI. The CDR3 consists of 11 residues.